The 13 T cell receptor beta chains below were found in one sample sequenced in a study of memory CD4+ T cells and cytomegalovirus serostatus. Profiled with immunoSEQ multiplex PCR; TCRdb holds only in-frame clones, not every one. The sample has under 50,000 clones, about three quarters seen once; the top ten hold less than 0.85%. Single viable CD3+CD4+CD8-CD45RO+ cells were sorted as the memory CD4+ T cells. The sample consisted of memory CD4+ T cells from blood. These receptors were taken from an adult in good health and CMV-seronegative.

This sequence joins TRBV5-6 and TRBJ1-2; possible D gene TRBD1, 6 bases. With 4 bases removed from V and 7 bases from J, the gap between germline ends came to 14 bases. Looked up from germline, CDR1 is SGHDT and CDR2 is YYEEEE. This CDR3 contains 13 residues. CDR3 bases: TGTGCCAGCAGCACGACAGGCCCCCGTGGCTACACCTTC. Protein sequence: CASSTTGPRGYTF.

V is TRBV6-6 and J is TRBJ2-5, with D perhaps matching TRBD2 (7 bases). There are 12 residues in the CDR3. Deletions cut 6 bases from V and 4 bases from J, with 9 bases between. CDR1 is MNHNY, CDR2 SVGAGI, per germline (reference sequence). The CDR3 is CASRGGGETQYF. The DNA for the CDR3 is TGTGCCAGCAGGGGAGGGGGAGAGACCCAGTACTTC.

This clone has only a few counts. Here the CDR3 reads CASSPLRRAGDYEQYF. As DNA, the CDR3 is TGTGCCAGCAGCCCCCTGCGACGCGCGGGAGACTACGAGCAGTACTTC. This sequence joins TRBV11-2 and TRBJ2-7, with 7 bases fitting TRBD2. Germline CDR1 reads SGHAT; CDR2 reads FQNNGV. This CDR3 is built from 16 residues. V gave up 5 bases and J gave up 3 bases; unmatched junction bases: 13.

This rearrangement joins TRBV4-2 to TRBJ2-7, with 9 bases identical to TRBD2. V was clipped by 0 bases and J by 7 bases; unmatched bases: 7. Germline V gene data show CDR1 as LGHNA and CDR2 as YNFKEQ. CDR3 length equals 15 residues. This chain's CDR3 is CASSQDGGGAWEQYF. The CDR3 DNA reads as TGTGCCAGCAGCCAAGATGGCGGGGGGGCTTGGGAGCAGTACTTC.

The gene calls are TRBV5-8 and TRBJ2-1; D possibly corresponds to TRBD1 (5 bases). The CDR3 loop spans 13 amino acids. CDR1 is SGHTS and CDR2 is YDEGEE in the germline V gene. V lost 4 bases and J 10 bases, leaving 15 bases between the germline ends. The CDR3 spells CASSLVNTGEQFF. DNA for the CDR3: TGTGCCAGCAGCCTTGTGAATACAGGAGAGCAGTTCTTC.

The chain has TRBV11-2 and TRBJ2-1; the match to TRBD2 covers 8 bases. This CDR3 is 13 amino acids long. The germline V gene encodes CDR1 SGHAT and CDR2 FQNNGV. V lost 3 bases and J lost 10; bases outside the gene matches: 5. CDR3 residues: CASSFSAGVEQFF. The CDR3 coding sequence is TGTGCCAGCAGCTTTTCAGCGGGGGTAGAGCAGTTCTTC.

This clone was seen a handful of times. The V call is TRBV6-6, the J call TRBJ2-1; TRBD2 matches 10 bases. The germline CDR1 and CDR2 sequences are MNHNY and SVGAGI (reference sequence). V was clipped by 4 bases and J by 5 bases; unmatched bases: 5. The CDR3 is 15 residues long. This CDR3 is CASSSRAGGNNEQFF. CDR3 coding DNA: TGTGCCAGCAGTTCCAGAGCGGGGGGGAACAATGAGCAGTTCTTC.

This clone was seen more than once but under ten times. This chain connects TRBV5-1 to TRBJ1-3; perhaps TRBD1 as D (5 bases). Looked up from germline, CDR1 is SGHRS and CDR2 is YFSETQ. V lost 0 bases, J lost 3 bases, and 7 bases lay in between. The CDR3 contains 14 residues. Here the CDR3 DNA reads TGCGCCAGCAGCTTGGGGACATTTGGAAACACCATATATTTT. Translation: CASSLGTFGNTIYF.

This chain's CDR3 is CASSTQRGAENTQYF. CDR3 DNA sequence: TGTGCCAGCAGTACCCAGCGGGGGGCGGAGAATACGCAGTATTTT. The chain has TRBV6-1 and TRBJ2-3; TRBD2 agrees at 9 bases. The CDR3 sequence is 15 residues long. Germline V gene lookup returns CDR1 MNHNS and CDR2 SASEGT. V shed 5 bases, J shed 7 bases, and the junction held 10 bases outside the gene matches.

The chain couples TRBV19 to TRBJ2-3, with D possibly TRBD2 on 6 matching bases. The germline V gene has CDR1 LNHDA and CDR2 SQIVND (reference sequence). With 7 bases removed from V and 5 bases from J, the gap between germline ends came to 19 bases. The CDR3 contains 15 residues. The chain's CDR3 is CASTAARRAGDTQYF. The DNA for the CDR3 is TGTGCCAGTACCGCTGCCCGGAGGGCGGGAGATACGCAGTATTTT.

The chain is built from TRBV7-8 and TRBJ1-5; 12 nucleotides line up with TRBD1. The germline V gene encodes CDR1 SGHVS and CDR2 FQNEAQ. The CDR3 contains 18 residues. V trimming: 5 bases; J trimming: 1 base; junction bases outside the gene matches: 9. CDR3 sequence: CASSAPGQGARSNQPQHF. DNA for the CDR3: TGTGCCAGCAGCGCCCCGGGACAGGGGGCGAGAAGCAATCAGCCCCAGCATTTT. Filled out from reference TRBV7-8 and TRBJ1-5, the complete variable domain reads GAGVSQSPRYKVAKRGQDVALRCDPISGHVSLFWYQQALGQGPEFLTYFQNEAQLDKSGLPSDRFFAERPEGSVSTLKIQRTQQEDSAVYLCASSAPGQGARSNQPQHFGDGTRLSIL.

The rearrangement links TRBV6-5 to TRBJ2-5; perhaps D is TRBD1 or TRBD2 (6 bases each). Germline V gene sequence: CDR1 MNHEY, CDR2 SVGAGI. V was shortened by 7 bases and J by 1 base, with 10 bases between the two germline ends. This CDR3 has 13 residues. Here the CDR3 reads CASTGGFQETQYF. The CDR3 nucleotides are TGTGCCAGCACCGGGGGCTTCCAAGAGACCCAGTACTTC.

The V and J genes are TRBV10-3 and TRBJ1-4; D is ambiguous. Trimming cost V 10 bases and J 4 bases, with 16 bases left between them. CDR3 length equals 14 residues. The germline V gene encodes CDR1 ENHRY and CDR2 SYGVKD. The CDR3 reads CATTAGRDNEKLFF. DNA of the CDR3: TGTGCCACTACGGCAGGACGGGATAATGAAAAACTGTTTTTT.